Below are 20 T cell receptor beta chains sequenced from a single sample in a study of blood T cell repertoires in COVID-19 (dated by TCRdb to the early 2020s). Libraries were built with the immunoSEQ multiplex PCR assay. Drawn from immuneACCESS, this table holds only the in-frame rearrangements with V and J called that TCRdb kept. Clones are partly lost; checked studies trace under half to an unresolved V gene and leave the rest unexplained. This sample gives roughly 50,000 clones in total; around 85% of them show up just once. The ten largest account for approximately 6% of the sample. The sequenced sample consisted of peripheral blood. The origin of the receptors is a woman aged 60-70 years with acute or convalescent COVID-19.

V and J are TRBV5-1 and TRBJ1-2; D is possibly TRBD1 (6 bases). Trimming removed 3 bases from V and 4 bases from J, with 13 bases in between. CDR1 and CDR2 (germline): SGHRS, YFSETQ. There are 14 residues in the CDR3. This chain's CDR3 is CASSSLNRAYGYTF. The CDR3, as DNA: TGCGCCAGCAGCTCCCTTAACAGGGCCTATGGCTACACCTTC.

The V call is TRBV2, the J call TRBJ2-7, with 8 bases fitting TRBD1. This CDR3 is built from 16 residues. The V gene end was trimmed by 3 bases and the J gene end by 0 bases; junction bases not matched to a gene: 7. Germline loops: CDR1 SNHLY, CDR2 FYNNEI. CDR3 sequence: CASSDPGQGRSYEQYF. The CDR3 coding sequence is TGTGCCAGCAGTGACCCCGGACAGGGACGCTCCTACGAGCAGTACTTC.

V is TRBV7-9 and J is TRBJ1-1; D gene ambiguous. Trimming left V 5 bases short and J 1 base short, with 14 bases between. Germline CDR1 reads SEHNR; CDR2 reads FQNEAQ (reference sequence). This CDR3 has 15 amino acids. DNA of the CDR3: TGTGCCAGCAGCCCCGCGTGGAGAGCGAACACTGAAGCTTTCTTT. Translating it yields CASSPAWRANTEAFF.

The chain couples TRBV3-1 (or the pseudogene TRBV3-2) to TRBJ1-1, with unresolved D. Per the germline V gene, CDR1 is LGHDT and CDR2 is YNNKEL (reference sequence). The CDR3 runs to 13 residues. V lost 8 bases to trimming and J lost 1 base, with 11 bases between them. CDR3 in DNA: TGTGCCAGCGTGTCTCGAGGGAACACTGAAGCTTTCTTT. Translating gives CASVSRGNTEAFF.

The chain carries TRBV5-3 and TRBJ2-3, with 11 nucleotides matching TRBD2. TRBV5-3 is treated as an ORF (open reading frame) with a function not yet certain. This CDR3 contains 16 residues. With 4 bases clipped from V and 7 bases from J, the junction kept 11 bases outside the gene matches. The CDR3: CARSHSLLAGAYTQYF. The CDR3 DNA is TGTGCCAGAAGCCACTCTTTACTAGCGGGGGCATATACGCAGTATTTT.

The J gene is TRBJ1-1, the V gene TRBV6-5; D is possibly TRBD1 (5 bases). V gave up 6 bases and J gave up 1 base, with 12 bases separating them. The CDR3 contains 14 residues. Germline assignment: CDR1 MNHEY and CDR2 SVGAGI. CDR3 loop: CASRQQDRNTEAFF. The CDR3 DNA is TGTGCCAGCAGACAACAGGACCGGAACACTGAAGCTTTCTTT.

J is TRBJ1-1 and V is TRBV5-5, with D possibly matching TRBD1 (6 bases). The CDR3 is 14 residues long. Germline V lookup: CDR1 SGHKS, CDR2 YYEKEE (reference sequence). With 1 base removed from V and 2 bases from J, the gap between germline ends came to 9 bases. The CDR3 loop is CASSLRDTNTEAFF. In DNA, the CDR3 is TGTGCCAGCAGCTTGCGGGACACCAACACTGAAGCTTTCTTT.

The gene calls are TRBV11-3 and TRBJ2-7; D is unresolved. The ends were cut back, 5 bases at V and 9 bases at J, with 29 bases in the middle. CDR1 is SGHNT, CDR2 YENEEA, per germline. The CDR3 contains 17 residues. This CDR3 reads CASSPLFSARHGEGQYF. CDR3 nucleotides: TGTGCCAGCAGCCCCCTGTTCTCCGCGAGACATGGCGAAGGGCAGTACTTC.

The rearrangement uses TRBV2 and TRBJ2-1, with 8 bases that match TRBD1. CDR1 and CDR2 from the germline V gene are SNHLY and FYNNEI. The CDR3 covers 15 residues. The ends lost 1 base at V and 12 bases at J; junction bases unmatched: 11. CDR3: CASSEVQGASHAQFF. In DNA, the CDR3 is TGTGCCAGCAGTGAAGTCCAGGGGGCGAGCCATGCGCAGTTCTTC.

The chain employs TRBV29-1 and TRBJ2-2; TRBD1 agrees at 8 bases. CDR1 is SQVTM, CDR2 ANQGSEA, per germline. V gave up 6 bases and J gave up 4 bases; unmatched junction bases: 4. The CDR3 sequence is 13 residues long. The CDR3 region has the DNA TGCAGCGTCGACAGGGGCCTCACCGGGGAGCTGTTTTTT. It translates to CSVDRGLTGELFF.

The chain is built from TRBV5-6 and TRBJ2-7, with D possibly TRBD1 on 6 matching bases. Between the trimmed V and J ends, which lost 5 bases and 0 bases, there was a span of 9 bases. This CDR3 has 13 residues. Germline loops: CDR1 SGHDT, CDR2 YYEEEE. The CDR3 is CASRDSYSYEQYF. DNA for the CDR3: TGTGCCAGCAGGGACAGTTACTCCTACGAGCAGTACTTC. Variable domain in full (rest from reference TRBV5-6 and TRBJ2-7): DAGVTQSPTHLIKTRGQQVTLRCSPKSGHDTVSWYQQALGQGPQFIFQYYEEEERQRGNFPDRFSGHQFPNYSSELNVNALLLGDSALYLCASRDSYSYEQYFGPGTRLTVT.

The V call is TRBV3-1 (or the pseudogene TRBV3-2), the J call TRBJ1-1; a weak D match, TRBD1 (6 bases). CDR1 is LGHDT, CDR2 YNNKEL, per germline (reference sequence). The CDR3 sequence is 14 residues long. V dropped 3 bases and J dropped 1 base, with 9 bases sitting between them. The CDR3 DNA reads TGTGCCAGCAGCCATGAACAGGGGAACACTGAAGCTTTCTTT. It specifies CASSHEQGNTEAFF.

This chain links TRBV6-5 with TRBJ1-3; D is perhaps TRBD1 (6 bases). The germline V and J ends were trimmed by 4 bases and 2 bases, with 12 bases remaining between them. Germline-derived CDR1 and CDR2 are MNHEY and SVGAGI. CDR3 length: 15 residues. The CDR3 protein is CASSLGGRAGNTIYF. CDR3 DNA sequence: TGTGCCAGCAGTTTGGGGGGGCGCGCTGGAAACACCATATATTTT.

This clone was detected a few times. This chain joins TRBV2 and TRBJ2-5, with 8 nucleotides matching TRBD1. V shed 1 base and J 4 bases; nucleotides not matched to a gene: 5. This CDR3 has 15 amino acids. Germline V CDR1 and CDR2: SNHLY, FYNNEI. The CDR3 DNA is TGTGCCAGCAGTGAAGGAGGACAGGGAGCAGAGACCCAGTACTTC. Translation gives CASSEGGQGAETQYF.

V gene TRBV12-3 or TRBV12-4 combines with J gene TRBJ2-1; TRBD1 might be the D (5 bases). This CDR3 region has 13 residues. V lost 7 bases and J 4 bases, leaving 11 bases between the germline ends. CDR3 coding DNA: TGTGCCAGCAACTCGGACACTTACAATGAGCAGTTCTTC. Its protein is CASNSDTYNEQFF.

The V call is TRBV30, the J call TRBJ2-7; weak D call: TRBD2 (5 bases). The CDR3 sequence is 12 residues long. V was shortened by 2 bases and J by 3 bases, with 8 bases between the two germline ends. Per the germline V gene, CDR1 is GTSNPN and CDR2 is SVGIG (reference sequence). CDR3 in amino acids: CAWSRGGYEQYF. CDR3 bases: TGTGCCTGGAGTCGGGGTGGCTACGAGCAGTACTTC.

The chain links TRBV19 to TRBJ1-5; the D gene is possibly TRBD1 (6 bases). Germline-derived CDR1 and CDR2 are LNHDA and SQIVND (reference sequence). Trimming left V 6 bases short and J 5 bases short, with 11 bases between. The CDR3 has 13 amino acids. The CDR3 DNA reads TGTGCCAGTAGCCCGGGGGGGCATCAGCCCCAGCATTTT. It is translated as CASSPGGHQPQHF.

CDR3 amino acids: CASSAAGGQNTEAFF. The CDR3 DNA is TGTGCCAGCAGCGCCGCAGGGGGCCAGAACACTGAAGCTTTCTTT. This chain links TRBV7-6 with TRBJ1-1, with 8 bases that match TRBD1. The CDR3 is 15 residues long. Germline loops: CDR1 SGHVS, CDR2 FNYEAQ. Trimming at V came to 5 bases and at J to 1 base, leaving 6 bases not matched to a gene.

This clone has just a few counts. This chain uses TRBV20-1 with TRBJ1-1; D is undetermined. Trimming took off 1 base at V and 4 bases at J, with 4 bases between the two ends. This CDR3 comprises 11 residues. Looked up from germline, CDR1 is DFQATT and CDR2 is SNEGSKA (reference sequence). This CDR3 reads CSARAGTEAFF. The DNA of the CDR3 is TGCAGTGCTAGAGCGGGCACTGAAGCTTTCTTT.

The gene calls are TRBV2 and TRBJ1-2; 8 bases are shared with TRBD1. V was pared by 4 bases and J by 2 bases, with 6 bases of the junction left unmatched. Germline V lookup: CDR1 SNHLY, CDR2 FYNNEI. The CDR3 is 15 residues long. Here the CDR3 DNA reads TGTGCCAGCAGTGTCCGCCGGACAGGGAACTATGGCTACACCTTC. Amino acid sequence: CASSVRRTGNYGYTF.